The entry below gives a single T cell receptor beta chain sequence along with its context. Its specific antigen is unknown. No base-level quality is on record; no much larger clone is a single base apart. From the germline V gene (reference sequence), CDR1 is GTSNPN and CDR2 is SVGIG. The germline V end is reduced by 6 bases and the J end by 8 bases; junction bases left unmatched: 6. The CDR3 covers 12 residues, taking in both the cysteine and the phenylalanine. Only the CDR3 part of the read is kept: 36 bases, read in frame from the first base. These data originate in a study of T cell responses to AZD1222 COVID-19 vaccine listed by TCRdb under 2021. Regarding the research as a whole: Because spike-specific TCR depth and breadth did not differ between the two schedules, AZD1222 recipients who got a second dose at roughly 4 weeks were pooled with those who got a second dose at roughly 12 weeks. A total of over 230 trial participants underwent TCR sequencing, of whom about 210 received two doses of AZD1222 and approximately 25 received two doses of the MenACWY control vaccine. Trial participants were enrolled into age subgroups of 18-55, 56-69 and 70-plus years, which contained roughly 140, 27 and 60 TCR-sequenced participants, respectively. Broad study findings and their caveats: Participants were mostly white British, with more females than males. The authors suggested clonal diversity may have been underestimated. Epitopes outside the regions mutated in the B.1.351 and B.1.1.7 variants were reportedly recognized by nearly half of the unique spike-specific TCRs. No day 14 peak-response samples were available, so repertoires were characterized only after the peak T cell response. Conclusions about previously exposed vaccinees were limited because only 6 or 7 AZD1222 recipients were SARS-CoV-2 seropositive at baseline. The 56-69-year group was small, and its depth increase did not reach significance, likely because of low power. After two AZD1222 doses, spike-specific TCR breadth and depth were significantly higher than at day 0 and than in MenACWY recipients. Vaccine-associated CD4 TCRs spanned the whole spike protein, with dominant responses in regions 160-218 and 743-854.

Read against the paper, the sample's time point label means: baseline before first vaccination. The vaccinee samples were drawn from two UK trials, COV001 and COV002, one of which was a single-blind randomized controlled phase 2/3 trial testing AZD1222 (ChAdOx1 nCoV-19) in healthy adults. For TCRbeta chain sequencing, PBMC samples from trial participants were taken at day 0 and at day 28 after the second dose. The CDR3 regions of human TCRbeta chains were subjected to immunosequencing. The authors' analysis ran thus. TCRs in the repertoires were matched against a reference library of SARS-CoV-2-specific TCRs that had been generated with the MIRA antigen-specificity platform. Breadth was defined as the fraction of unique TCRs that were SARS-CoV-2-associated. Depth was defined as the fraction of total T cells that were SARS-CoV-2-associated. Each spike-specific TCR was assigned to its reactive spike region and to a CD4 or CD8 class using the MIRA data. Log10-transformed breadth and depth values were compared by one-way ANOVA with Sidak's multiple comparisons tests. Entries here come from immuneACCESS through TCRdb and include only in-frame sequences with V and J called. Some clones fail to appear in such tables; in the studies checked, an unresolved V gene covers under half of the shortfall, and the cause of the remainder is unknown. V, J and clone size are taken as reported in that table, and D and trimming were inferred from the DNA itself. The table for this sample lists about 140,000 clones; roughly 90% of them were counted only once. The top ten constitute 1.3% to 1.5% of the sample.

This receptor was taken from an adult in good health. Sequencing was performed on peripheral blood, taken on day 0 of AZD1222 vaccination. The V and J segments used are TRBV30 and TRBJ1-4; the junction holds 7 bases that match TRBD1. The DNA sequence is given as TGTGCCTGTAATCAGGGGGGCGAAAAACTGTTTTTT. The resulting protein is CACNQGGEKLFF. Reference TRBV30 and TRBJ1-4 genes cover what lies past the CDR3, so the full variable domain is SQTIHQWPATLVQPVGSPLSLECTVEGTSNPNLYWYRQAAGRGLQLLFYSVGIGQISSEVPQNLSASRPQDRQFILSSKKLLLSDSGFYLCACNQGGEKLFFGSGTQLSVL.